The source of this T cell receptor (beta chain) is a study of Graves' ophthalmopathy and Graves' hyperthyroidism. Investigators amplified TCR beta CDR3 regions from RNA transcripts. HTBI-primed RT-PCR formed the first round, and a multiplex PCR formed the second. From the multiplex PCR reads, TCRdb called clonotypes with MiXCR, one entry per CDR3 protein. The sample consists of some 240,000 distinct CDR3 sequences, 40% to 50% of them appearing once. Concerning this clonotype itself: One end of the junction varies from germline; a read error may be responsible.

Germline V gene data show CDR1 as SGHRS and CDR2 as YFSETQ. This CDR3 contains 17 residues. The source material was peripheral blood. This TCR was sampled from an adult man with Graves' ophthalmopathy. V is TRBV5-1 and J is TRBJ2-2; D is unclear. The CDR3: CASTQPPGRSATGELFF. The CDR3 DNA sequence: TGTGCCAGCACCCAACCCCCTGGACGGTCAGCTACCGGGGAGCTGTTTTTT.